A single sample is the source of the 15 T cell receptor beta chains below, sequenced in a study of T cell responses to AZD1222 COVID-19 vaccine. This table comes from immunoSEQ multiplex PCR, and its TCRdb copy is limited to in-frame clones, with some not included. This sample has under 250,000 clones, with under 95% found just once. Sequenced material: peripheral blood, taken on day 0 of MenACWY control vaccination. The receptor source for this set is an adult in good health.

The chain combines TRBV4-3 with TRBJ1-4; TRBD1 agrees at 7 bases. The V segment lost 4 bases and the J segment 0 bases; nucleotides outside the gene matches: 8. From germline, CDR1 is LGHNA and CDR2 YSLEER. This CDR3 has 17 amino acids. The CDR3 here is CASSRVLGTATNEKLFF. In DNA, the CDR3 is TGCGCCAGCAGCCGAGTACTTGGGACAGCAACTAATGAAAAACTGTTTTTT.

This chain joins TRBV11-3 and TRBJ2-6; D remains unclear. Trimming took 1 base from V and 3 from J, leaving 7 bases between them. Per germline, CDR1 SGHNT and CDR2 YENEEA. The CDR3 is 15 amino acids. CDR3 DNA: TGTGCCAGCAGCTTAGCAGGCGGTGGGGCCAACGTCCTGACTTTC. This gives the protein CASSLAGGGANVLTF.

In regard to this clone: The same CDR3 also results from other DNA sequences found in this sample. The chain uses TRBV5-1 and TRBJ1-5, with TRBD1 identical over 7 bases. Losses at the gene ends were 3 bases for V and 2 bases for J; bases not matched to a gene: 2. Looked up from germline, CDR1 is SGHRS and CDR2 is YFSETQ. The CDR3 spans 14 residues. CDR3 DNA sequence: TGCGCCAGCAGCTCGGGGACAGGCAATCAGCCCCAGCATTTT. This gives the protein CASSSGTGNQPQHF.

The chain couples TRBV5-1 to TRBJ1-2; D gene ambiguous. The germline V gene encodes CDR1 SGHRS and CDR2 YFSETQ. This CDR3 contains 16 residues. Trimming stripped 0 bases from V and 1 base from J, with 13 bases between. The CDR3 region is CASSLAVPKGNYGYTF. The CDR3 bases are TGCGCCAGCAGCTTGGCCGTACCTAAGGGTAACTATGGCTACACCTTC.

This sequence joins TRBV30 and TRBJ2-1, with 11 bases lining up with TRBD2. The CDR3 sequence is 15 residues long. Germline V lookup: CDR1 GTSNPN, CDR2 SVGIG (reference sequence). V trimming: 3 bases; J trimming: 6 bases; junction bases outside the gene matches: 7. The CDR3 DNA reads TGTGCCTGGAGCGACGCCGGGACTAGCGGCAATGAGCAGTTCTTC. Translated: CAWSDAGTSGNEQFF.

The chain combines TRBV5-5 with TRBJ1-3; maybe TRBD1 (5 bases). V was trimmed by 4 bases and J by 2 bases, leaving 16 bases between them. Looked up from germline, CDR1 is SGHKS and CDR2 is YYEKEE (reference sequence). The CDR3 runs to 16 residues. CDR3 sequence reads: CASSRYLREAGNTIYF. In DNA, the CDR3 is TGTGCCAGCAGCAGATACCTCAGGGAAGCTGGAAACACCATATATTTT. The whole variable domain, filled in from reference TRBV5-5 and TRBJ1-3, reads DAGVTQSPTHLIKTRGQQVTLRCSPISGHKSVSWYQQVLGQGPQFIFQYYEKEERGRGNFPDRFSARQFPNYSSELNVNALLLGDSALYLCASSRYLREAGNTIYFGEGSWLTVV.

V usage is TRBV7-2 and J usage is TRBJ2-1; maybe TRBD2 (6 bases). Germline V gene lookup returns CDR1 SGHTA and CDR2 FQGNSA. V was clipped by 5 bases and J by 5 bases, with 10 bases between them. The CDR3 has 13 amino acids. CDR3 amino acids: CASSPTSHNEQFF. The DNA of the CDR3 is TGTGCCAGCAGCCCCACTAGCCACAATGAGCAGTTCTTC.

The chain recombines TRBV11-3 with TRBJ2-7; TRBD1 might be the D (5 bases). The CDR3 has 14 amino acids. Trimming cost V 1 base and J 4 bases, with 11 bases left between them. Per germline, CDR1 SGHNT and CDR2 YENEEA. CDR3 DNA sequence: TGTGCCAGCAGCTTAGGGGGCGCTGGGTACGAGCAGTACTTC. It yields the protein CASSLGGAGYEQYF.

The gene calls are TRBV10-3 and TRBJ2-3; D could derive from TRBD1 or TRBD2 (5 bases each). Germline assignment: CDR1 ENHRY and CDR2 SYGVKD. The CDR3 is 14 amino acids. Trimming removed 2 bases at V and 3 bases at J, with 9 bases between. The CDR3 is CAISELGTTDTQYF. The CDR3 DNA sequence: TGTGCCATCAGTGAGCTAGGGACGACAGATACGCAGTATTTT.

J is TRBJ2-7 and V is TRBV6-5; D may correspond to TRBD1 or TRBD2 (5 bases each). V shed 0 bases and J shed 0 bases, with 9 bases lying between them. Germline V gives CDR1 MNHEY, CDR2 SVGAGI. The CDR3 is made up of 15 amino acids. CDR3 amino acids: CASSYSGTGSYEQYF. CDR3 in DNA: TGTGCCAGCAGTTACTCAGGGACGGGCTCCTACGAGCAGTACTTC.

V gene TRBV19 combines with J gene TRBJ1-2; no definite D call. CDR3 length equals 12 residues. Trimming stripped 3 bases from V and 4 bases from J, with 6 bases between. CDR1 is LNHDA, CDR2 SQIVND, per germline (reference sequence). The CDR3: CASSMRGYGYTF. As DNA, the CDR3 is TGTGCCAGTAGTATGCGCGGCTATGGCTACACCTTC.

The rearrangement links TRBV2 to TRBJ1-2; TRBD1 matches 7 bases. CDR1 SNHLY and CDR2 FYNNEI come from the germline V gene. J gave up 5 bases and V 6 bases, and 9 bases lay outside the gene matches. There are 14 residues in the CDR3. This CDR3 reads CASSQQGFNYGYTF. The CDR3, as DNA: TGTGCCAGCAGCCAACAGGGGTTTAATTATGGCTACACCTTC.

The chain employs TRBV18 and TRBJ2-3; D gene unclear. Germline CDR1 KGHSH, CDR2 LQKENI. V was clipped by 0 bases and J by 4 bases, with 5 bases between them. CDR3 size: 13 residues. The CDR3 nucleotides are TGTGCCAGCTCACCACCGCTGGCAGATACGCAGTATTTT. It is translated as CASSPPLADTQYF.

This chain links TRBV5-6 with TRBJ1-6; possible D gene TRBD1, 6 bases. Germline V lookup: CDR1 SGHDT, CDR2 YYEEEE. This CDR3 has 16 residues. V dropped 2 bases and J dropped 7 bases, with 16 bases sitting between them. The CDR3 reads CASSLSRDRRNSPLHF. The CDR3 nucleotides are TGTGCCAGCAGCTTATCCAGAGACAGGCGAAATTCACCCCTCCACTTT.

The genes are TRBV29-1 and TRBJ2-3; D is unclear. Germline V lookup: CDR1 SQVTM, CDR2 ANQGSEA. The CDR3 has 14 amino acids. Between the trimmed V and J ends, which lost 0 bases and 4 bases, there was a span of 11 bases. The CDR3 nucleotides are TGCAGCGTTGAAGATGAGCAAACGGCAGATACGCAGTATTTT. It codes for CSVEDEQTADTQYF.